The entry that follows covers one T cell receptor beta chain sequence. It lacks a known antigen. Per-base qualities were not stored, and no clone one base away is much larger. The CDR3 contains 14 residues, cysteine and phenylalanine counted. Just the 42-base CDR3 DNA is kept, in frame starting at base 1. The germline V end is reduced by 3 bases and the J end by 4 bases; junction bases left unmatched: 4. The study was a case-control design nested within a healthcare worker cohort in London, UK, with weekly nasopharyngeal swab PCR tests and blood sampling. Healthcare workers were recruited during the week of the UK lockdown, between 23 and 31 March 2020, and followed weekly for up to roughly 15 weeks. The data originate from a study of early T cells in non-severe SARS-CoV-2 infection (dated by TCRdb to the early 2020s). Context from the whole study: Bulk RNA from unsorted whole blood was used for TCR sequencing, so alpha and beta chains could not be paired.

The library was prepared using 5' RACE. Sequenced on a NextSeq 500. Unique molecular identifiers were attached to individual cDNA molecules in the TCR library protocol so that sequencing error and PCR bias could be corrected. Both TCR alpha and beta chains were sequenced, and tight co-correlation was observed between alpha and beta sequence abundances in each sample. The study's own analysis went as follows. Decombinator V4 was used to perform V gene, J gene and CDR3 annotation of TCR sequences. TCRs were defined as expanded if a significant change between any two time points was detected under a Poisson model with p below 0.0001. TCR abundances were normalised to the total number of TCRs sequenced per sample and expressed as counts per million. MAIT TCRs were defined by TRAV1-2 paired with TRAJ12, TRAJ20 or TRAJ33, and iNKT TCRs by TRAV10 paired with TRAJ18. A search of VDJdb, accessed on 1 November 2021, was run for TCRs annotated to CMV, EBV and SARS-CoV-2, with TCRs annotated for multiple antigens excluded. The public reads were reanalyzed by TCRdb: fastp trimming at Q25, MiXCR alignment, in-frame beta chains only. CDR3 protein sequences are deduplicated, and each keeps its most common genes and DNA. TCRdb, not the original authors, processed these V and J calls. The sample table contains about 77,000 distinct CDR3 sequences; only one count was recorded for about 5% of them. Roughly 6.6% of the sample is taken by the ten largest.

The paper as a whole reports these results and caveats: VDJdb matching was skewed toward anti-spike CD8 responses and likely underestimated virus-specific expansions, missing private and CD4 specificities.

Sequencing was performed on whole blood, taken at baseline. This clonotype was sampled from an adult who was a healthcare worker with PCR-confirmed SARS-CoV-2 infection or an uninfected control (not recorded which). This chain joins TRBV12-3 or TRBV12-4 to TRBJ1-1, and 8 bases in between align with TRBD1. In nucleotides, the sequence is TGTGCCAGCAGTTTTGGGCAGGGGGCCACTGAAGCTTTCTTT. This sequence encodes CASSFGQGATEAFF.